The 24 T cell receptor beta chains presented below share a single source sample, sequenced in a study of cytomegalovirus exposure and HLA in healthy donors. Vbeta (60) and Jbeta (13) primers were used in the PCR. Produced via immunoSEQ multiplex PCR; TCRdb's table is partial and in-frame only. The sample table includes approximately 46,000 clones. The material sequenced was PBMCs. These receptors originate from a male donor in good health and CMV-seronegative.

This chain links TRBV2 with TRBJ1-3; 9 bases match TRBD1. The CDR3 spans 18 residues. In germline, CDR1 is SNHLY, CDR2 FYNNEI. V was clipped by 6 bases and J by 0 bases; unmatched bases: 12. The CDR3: CASRLNRDRAHSGNTIYF. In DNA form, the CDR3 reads TGTGCCAGCAGATTAAACCGGGACAGGGCACACTCTGGAAACACCATATATTTT.

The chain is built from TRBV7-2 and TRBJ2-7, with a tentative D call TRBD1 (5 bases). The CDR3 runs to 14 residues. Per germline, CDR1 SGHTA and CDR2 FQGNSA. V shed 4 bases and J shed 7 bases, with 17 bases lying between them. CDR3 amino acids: CASSSRYQGGEQYF. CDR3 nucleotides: TGTGCCAGCAGCTCACGGTACCAGGGTGGTGAGCAGTACTTC.

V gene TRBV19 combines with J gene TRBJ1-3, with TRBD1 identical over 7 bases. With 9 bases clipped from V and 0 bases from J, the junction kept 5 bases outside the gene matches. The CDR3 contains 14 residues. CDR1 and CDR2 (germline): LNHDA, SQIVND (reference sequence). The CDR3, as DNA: TGTGCCAGCGGGGACAGCGGCTCTGGAAACACCATATATTTT. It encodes CASGDSGSGNTIYF. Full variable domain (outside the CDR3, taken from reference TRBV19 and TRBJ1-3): DGGITQSPKYLFRKEGQNVTLSCEQNLNHDAMYWYRQDPGQGLRLIYYSQIVNDFQKGDIAEGYSVSREKKESFPLTVTSAQKNPTAFYLCASGDSGSGNTIYFGEGSWLTVV.

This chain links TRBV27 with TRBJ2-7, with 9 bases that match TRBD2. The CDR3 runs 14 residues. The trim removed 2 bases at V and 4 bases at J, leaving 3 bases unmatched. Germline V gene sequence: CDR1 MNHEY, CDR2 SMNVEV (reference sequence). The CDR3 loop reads CASSLNGLAYEQYF. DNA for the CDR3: TGTGCCAGCAGTTTAAATGGACTAGCGTACGAGCAGTACTTC.

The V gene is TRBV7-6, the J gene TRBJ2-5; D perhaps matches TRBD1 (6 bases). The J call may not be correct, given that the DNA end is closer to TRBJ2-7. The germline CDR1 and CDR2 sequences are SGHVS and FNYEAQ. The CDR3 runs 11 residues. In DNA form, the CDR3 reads TGTGCCAGCAGTGCAGGGGTCGAGCAGTACTTC. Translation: CASSAGVEQYF.

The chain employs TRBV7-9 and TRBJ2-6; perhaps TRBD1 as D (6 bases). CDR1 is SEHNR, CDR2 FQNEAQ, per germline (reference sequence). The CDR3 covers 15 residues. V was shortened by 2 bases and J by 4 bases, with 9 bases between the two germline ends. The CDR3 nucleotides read TGTGCCAGCAGCTTAAGGGGGTCCGGGGCCAACGTCCTGACTTTC. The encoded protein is CASSLRGSGANVLTF.

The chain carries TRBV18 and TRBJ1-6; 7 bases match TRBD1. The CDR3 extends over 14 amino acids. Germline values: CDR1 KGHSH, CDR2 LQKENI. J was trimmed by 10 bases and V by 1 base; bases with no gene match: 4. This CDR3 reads CASSPQGANSPLHF. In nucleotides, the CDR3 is TGTGCCAGCTCACCACAGGGGGCAAACTCACCCCTCCACTTT. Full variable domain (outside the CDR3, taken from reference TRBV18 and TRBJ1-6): NAGVMQNPRHLVRRRGQEARLRCSPMKGHSHVYWYRQLPEEGLKFMVYLQKENIIDESGMPKERFSAEFPKEGPSILRIQQVVRGDSAAYFCASSPQGANSPLHFGNGTRLTVT.

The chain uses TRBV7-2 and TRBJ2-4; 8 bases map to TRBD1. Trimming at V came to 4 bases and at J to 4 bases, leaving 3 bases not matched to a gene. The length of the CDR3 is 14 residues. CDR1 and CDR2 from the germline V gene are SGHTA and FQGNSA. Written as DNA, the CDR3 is TGTGCCAGCAGCTCACGACAGGGGAAAAACATTCAGTACTTC. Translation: CASSSRQGKNIQYF. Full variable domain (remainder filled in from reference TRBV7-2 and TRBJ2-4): GAGVSQSPSNKVTEKGKDVELRCDPISGHTALYWYRQSLGQGLEFLIYFQGNSAPDKSGLPSDRFSAERTGGSVSTLTIQRTQQEDSAVYLCASSSRQGKNIQYFGAGTRLSVL.

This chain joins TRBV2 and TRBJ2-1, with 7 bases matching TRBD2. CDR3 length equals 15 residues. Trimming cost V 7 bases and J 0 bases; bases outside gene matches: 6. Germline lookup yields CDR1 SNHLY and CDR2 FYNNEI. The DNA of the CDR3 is TGTGCCAGCATAGAGGGGACTACCTCCTACAATGAGCAGTTCTTC. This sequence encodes CASIEGTTSYNEQFF.

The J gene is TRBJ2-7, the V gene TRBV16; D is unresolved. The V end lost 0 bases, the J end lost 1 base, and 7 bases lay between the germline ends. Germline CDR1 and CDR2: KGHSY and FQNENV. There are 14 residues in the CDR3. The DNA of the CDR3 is TGTGCCAGCAGCCAATCCGACTTGTCCTACGAGCAGTACTTC. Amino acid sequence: CASSQSDLSYEQYF.

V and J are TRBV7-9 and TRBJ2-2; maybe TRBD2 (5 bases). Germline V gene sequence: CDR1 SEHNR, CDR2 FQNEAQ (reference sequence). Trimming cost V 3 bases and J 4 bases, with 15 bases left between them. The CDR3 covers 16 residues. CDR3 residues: CASSFSLGGVTGELFF. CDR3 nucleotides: TGTGCCAGCAGCTTTTCCCTTGGAGGCGTCACCGGGGAGCTGTTTTTT.

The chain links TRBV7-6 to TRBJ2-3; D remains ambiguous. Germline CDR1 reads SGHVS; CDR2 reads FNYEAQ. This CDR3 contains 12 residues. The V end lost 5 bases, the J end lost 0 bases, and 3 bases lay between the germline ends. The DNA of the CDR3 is TGTGCCAGCAGCCAGAGCACAGATACGCAGTATTTT. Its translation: CASSQSTDTQYF. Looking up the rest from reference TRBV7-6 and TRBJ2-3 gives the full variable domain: GAGVSQSPRYKVTKRGQDVALRCDPISGHVSLYWYRQALGQGPEFLTYFNYEAQQDKSGLPNDRFSAERPEGSISTLTIQRTEQRDSAMYRCASSQSTDTQYFGPGTRLTVL.

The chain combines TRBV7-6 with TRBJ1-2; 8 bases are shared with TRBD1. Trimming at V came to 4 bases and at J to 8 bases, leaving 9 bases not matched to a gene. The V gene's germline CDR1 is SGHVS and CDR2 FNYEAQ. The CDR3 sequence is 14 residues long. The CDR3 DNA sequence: TGTGCCAGCAGCTCAGGGGGCCCCAGGGTAGGCTACACCTTC. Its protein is CASSSGGPRVGYTF.

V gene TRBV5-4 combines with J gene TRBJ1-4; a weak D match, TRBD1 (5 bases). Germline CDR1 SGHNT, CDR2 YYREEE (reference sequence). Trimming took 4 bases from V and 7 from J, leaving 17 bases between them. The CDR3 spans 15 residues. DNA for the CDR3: TGTGCCAGCAGCCCAACGCAGGGTCTAGGTGAAAAACTGTTTTTT. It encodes CASSPTQGLGEKLFF.

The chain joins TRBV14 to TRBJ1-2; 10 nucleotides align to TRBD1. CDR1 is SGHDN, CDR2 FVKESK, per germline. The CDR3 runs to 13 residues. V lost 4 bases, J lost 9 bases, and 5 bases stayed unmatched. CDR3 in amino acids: CASSPRTGGRYTF. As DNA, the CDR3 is TGTGCCAGCAGCCCCCGGACAGGGGGACGCTACACCTTC.

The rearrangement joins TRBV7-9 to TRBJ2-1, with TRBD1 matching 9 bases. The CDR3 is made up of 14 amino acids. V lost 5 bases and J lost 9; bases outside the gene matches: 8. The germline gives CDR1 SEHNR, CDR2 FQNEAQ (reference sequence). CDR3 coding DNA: TGTGCCAGCAGCGGGGGACAGGGTTCTAGTGAGCAGTTCTTC. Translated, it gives CASSGGQGSSEQFF.

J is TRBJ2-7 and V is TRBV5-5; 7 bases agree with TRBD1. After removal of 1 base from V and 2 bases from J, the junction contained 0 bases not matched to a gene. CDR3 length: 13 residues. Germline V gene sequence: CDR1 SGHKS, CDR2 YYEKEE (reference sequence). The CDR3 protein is CASSLQGAYEQYF. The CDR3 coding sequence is TGTGCCAGCAGCTTGCAGGGGGCCTACGAGCAGTACTTC.

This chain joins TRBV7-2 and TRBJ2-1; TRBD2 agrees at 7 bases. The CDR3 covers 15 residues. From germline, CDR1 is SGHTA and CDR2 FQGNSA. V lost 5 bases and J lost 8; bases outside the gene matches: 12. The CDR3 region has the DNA TGTGCCAGCAGCAAAGGTGGGCCTAGCGGCCATGAGCAGTTCTTC. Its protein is CASSKGGPSGHEQFF.

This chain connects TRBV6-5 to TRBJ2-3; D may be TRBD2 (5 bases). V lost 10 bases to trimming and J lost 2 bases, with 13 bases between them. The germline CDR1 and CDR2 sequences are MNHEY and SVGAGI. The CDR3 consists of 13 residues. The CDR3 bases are TGTGCCACTAATCGGGGAATCACAGATACGCAGTATTTT. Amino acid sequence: CATNRGITDTQYF.

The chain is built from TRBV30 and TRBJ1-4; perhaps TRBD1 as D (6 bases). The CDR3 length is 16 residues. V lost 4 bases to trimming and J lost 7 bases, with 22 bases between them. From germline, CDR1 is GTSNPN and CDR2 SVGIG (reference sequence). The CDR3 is CAWTLPPGGPSEKLFF. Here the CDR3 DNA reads TGTGCCTGGACCCTTCCCCCGGGGGGGCCAAGTGAAAAACTGTTTTTT.

The CDR3 DNA is TGCGCCAGCAATCCCCTAGCGGGTCAGAACACCGGGGAGCTGTTTTTT. It encodes CASNPLAGQNTGELFF. The chain uses TRBV5-1 and TRBJ2-2; 8 positions match TRBD2. The CDR3 sequence is 16 residues long. Losses at the gene ends were 6 bases for V and 1 base for J; bases not matched to a gene: 8. Germline V CDR1 and CDR2: SGHRS, YFSETQ.

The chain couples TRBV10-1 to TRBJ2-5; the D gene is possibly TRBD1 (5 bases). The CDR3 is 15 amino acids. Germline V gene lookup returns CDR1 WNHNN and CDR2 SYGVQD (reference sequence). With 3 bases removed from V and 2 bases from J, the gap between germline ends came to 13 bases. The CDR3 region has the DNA TGCGCCAGCAGTGAAGGGGCGGATCCGCAAGAGACCCAGTACTTC. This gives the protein CASSEGADPQETQYF.

The CDR3 DNA follows: TGCGCCAGCTTCGGGACAGGGGGCACCGGGGAGCTGTTTTTT. As protein: CASFGTGGTGELFF. The V call is TRBV5-1, the J call TRBJ2-2; 11 bases agree with TRBD1. CDR3 length equals 14 residues. Trimming cost V 7 bases and J 4 bases; bases outside gene matches: 3. The V gene's germline CDR1 is SGHRS and CDR2 YFSETQ.

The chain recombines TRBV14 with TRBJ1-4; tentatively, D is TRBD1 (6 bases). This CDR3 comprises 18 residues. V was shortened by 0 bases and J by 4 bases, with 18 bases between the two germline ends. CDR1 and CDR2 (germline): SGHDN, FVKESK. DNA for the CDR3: TGTGCCAGCAGCCAAGAGAGGTTCGCGGGGGCGGATAATGAAAAACTGTTTTTT. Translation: CASSQERFAGADNEKLFF.